This passage covers 16 T cell receptor beta chains from one sample sequenced in a study of CD8 T cells in Susac syndrome. RNA amounts of about 0.45 to 1 ug underwent reverse transcription with random hexamers. From the immunoSEQ multiplex PCR reads, TCRdb called clonotypes with MiXCR, one entry per CDR3 protein. The sample has tens of thousands of distinct CDR3 sequences; roughly 90% are singletons. The sample consisted of CD8+ T cells from PBMCs. These receptors were obtained from a human donor with multiple sclerosis.

This chain uses TRBV9 with TRBJ2-1; TRBD2 matches at 10 bases. The CDR3 sequence is 16 residues long. Trimming removed 5 bases from V and 5 bases from J; junction bases left unmatched: 10. Germline lookup yields CDR1 SGDLS and CDR2 YYNGEE. The CDR3 nucleotides read TGTGCCAGCAGACCTCCCCTAGCGGGAGCGGACAATGAGCAGTTCTTC. Translated: CASRPPLAGADNEQFF. Supplemented by reference TRBV9 and TRBJ2-1, the full variable domain reads DSGVTQTPKHLITATGQRVTLRCSPRSGDLSVYWYQQSLDQGLQFLIQYYNGEERAKGNILERFSAQQFPDLHSELNLSSLELGDSALYFCASRPPLAGADNEQFFGPGTRLTVL.

The rearrangement uses TRBV2 and TRBJ2-5, with TRBD2 as a possible D gene (6 bases). Germline V gene lookup returns CDR1 SNHLY and CDR2 FYNNEI. With 2 bases removed from V and 1 base from J, the gap between germline ends came to 20 bases. This CDR3 spans 18 amino acids. CDR3 sequence: CASSEHGKGGALQETQYF. CDR3 sequence (DNA): TGTGCCAGCAGTGAACATGGGAAAGGCGGGGCGCTCCAAGAGACCCAGTACTTC. Full variable domain (missing parts from reference TRBV2 and TRBJ2-5): EPEVTQTPSHQVTQMGQEVILRCVPISNHLYFYWYRQILGQKVEFLVSFYNNEISEKSEIFDDQFSVERPDGSNFTLKIRSTKLEDSAMYFCASSEHGKGGALQETQYFGPGTRLLVL.

This sequence joins TRBV7-6 and TRBJ2-7, with unresolved D. The germline V gene has CDR1 SGHVS and CDR2 FNYEAQ. The CDR3 extends over 14 amino acids. V lost 1 base to trimming and J lost 3 bases, with 10 bases between them. For the CDR3, the DNA is TGTGCCAGCAGCTTAGTTATAGGTGGCTACGAGCAGTACTTC. Residues: CASSLVIGGYEQYF.

The rearrangement uses TRBV5-1 and TRBJ2-7; TRBD2 might be the D (6 bases). Germline values: CDR1 SGHRS, CDR2 YFSETQ. V lost 4 bases to trimming and J lost 0 bases, with 14 bases between them. This CDR3 is built from 15 residues. As DNA, the CDR3 is TGCGCCAGCAGCCTTGGGGCTAGCGCCTCCTACGAGCAGTACTTC. Residues: CASSLGASASYEQYF.

This sequence joins TRBV27 and TRBJ2-2; D unclear. Germline V lookup: CDR1 MNHEY, CDR2 SMNVEV (reference sequence). This CDR3 spans 12 amino acids. Trimming removed 0 bases at V and 8 bases at J, with 4 bases between. The CDR3 here is CASSLSAGELFF. The CDR3 DNA reads as TGTGCCAGCAGTTTATCAGCGGGGGAGCTGTTTTTT.

This rearrangement joins TRBV12-3 or TRBV12-4 to TRBJ2-1; possible D gene TRBD2, 6 bases. V gave up 6 bases and J gave up 5 bases, with 8 bases separating them. The CDR3 runs 12 residues. The CDR3 coding sequence is TGTGCCAGCAGGGAGGGAAACAATGAGCAGTTCTTC. It specifies CASREGNNEQFF.

This chain links TRBV13 with TRBJ2-5; D is possibly TRBD1 (6 bases). The V end was cut by 1 base, the J end by 4 bases, with 10 bases between. The CDR3 totals 14 residues. Germline CDR1 reads PRHDT; CDR2 reads FYEKMQ (reference sequence). As DNA, the CDR3 is TGTGCCAGCAGCTTAGAGGGGGACACAGAGACCCAGTACTTC. Protein sequence: CASSLEGDTETQYF.

The rearrangement links TRBV29-1 to TRBJ1-1, with D hard to call. The CDR3 runs 13 residues. Trimming removed 4 bases from V and 0 bases from J, with 9 bases in between. CDR1 is SQVTM and CDR2 is ANQGSEA in the germline V gene. In DNA form, the CDR3 reads TGCAGCGTTGTAGGCCCGTTGAACACTGAAGCTTTCTTT. It yields the protein CSVVGPLNTEAFF.

The chain has TRBV4-1 and TRBJ1-5; D is ambiguous. The CDR3 runs to 15 residues. Per germline, CDR1 MGHRA and CDR2 YSYEKL. V gave up 0 bases and J gave up 0 bases, with 6 bases separating them. The CDR3 spells CASSQDLVSNQPQHF. The CDR3 DNA reads TGCGCCAGCAGCCAAGATCTAGTTAGCAATCAGCCCCAGCATTTT.

This clonotype was observed once. The rearrangement joins TRBV4-1 to TRBJ1-1; D is ambiguous. V dropped 4 bases and J dropped 2 bases, with 14 bases sitting between them. The CDR3 spans 15 residues. CDR1 is MGHRA, CDR2 YSYEKL, per germline. This CDR3 reads CASSLSGQTNTEAFF. As DNA, the CDR3 is TGCGCCAGCAGCCTCTCCGGGCAGACAAACACTGAAGCTTTCTTT.

This clonotype was counted once. The V and J genes are TRBV5-6 and TRBJ1-6; D remains ambiguous. The length of the CDR3 is 13 residues. CDR1 and CDR2 (germline): SGHDT, YYEEEE. The ends were cut back, 0 bases at V and 7 bases at J, with 5 bases in the middle. The CDR3 bases are TGTGCCAGCAGCTTGGAGACAAATTCACCCCTCCACTTT. Translating it yields CASSLETNSPLHF.

V and J are TRBV12-3 or TRBV12-4 and TRBJ2-1; 11 bases agree with TRBD2. With 5 bases clipped from V and 9 bases from J, the junction kept 9 bases outside the gene matches. This CDR3 region has 15 residues. CDR3 loop: CASSPLAGEDGEQFF. In DNA form, the CDR3 reads TGTGCCAGCAGTCCACTAGCGGGAGAAGACGGTGAGCAGTTCTTC.

The V gene is TRBV27, the J gene TRBJ2-1; D possibly matches TRBD1 or TRBD2 (5 bases each). Germline V lookup: CDR1 MNHEY, CDR2 SMNVEV (reference sequence). Trimming pared 6 bases from V and 1 base from J, leaving 25 bases between. The CDR3 consists of 19 residues. The CDR3 DNA is TGTGCCAGCAGGAATAGGGGACCCCTCTTTGCGTATTCCTACAATGAGCAGTTCTTC. Translated: CASRNRGPLFAYSYNEQFF.

The rearrangement joins TRBV4-3 to TRBJ2-7; the D is unclear. V was shortened by 0 bases and J by 4 bases, with 10 bases between the two germline ends. The CDR3 spans 14 residues. Looked up from germline, CDR1 is LGHNA and CDR2 is YSLEER. The DNA of the CDR3 is TGCGCCAGCAGCCAAGAATCCGAATCTTACGAGCAGTACTTC. Translated: CASSQESESYEQYF.

V is TRBV28 and J is TRBJ2-2; perhaps TRBD1 as D (5 bases). The CDR3 has 13 residues. In germline, CDR1 is MDHEN, CDR2 SYDVKM. Trimming removed 1 base at V and 9 bases at J, with 9 bases between. The CDR3 loop is CASSLYGARELFF. The CDR3 nucleotides read TGTGCCAGCAGTTTATATGGGGCCAGGGAGCTGTTTTTT. The full variable domain, in which reference TRBV28 and TRBJ2-2 provide the parts outside the CDR3, is DVKVTQSSRYLVKRTGEKVFLECVQDMDHENMFWYRQDPGLGLRLIYFSYDVKMKEKGDIPEGYSVSREKKERFSLILESASTNQTSMYLCASSLYGARELFFGEGSRLTVL.

The rearrangement links TRBV23-1 to TRBJ2-1, with D perhaps being TRBD1 or TRBD2 (6 bases each). TRBV23-1 is labeled an ORF, and its function is uncertain. The CDR3 sequence is 14 residues long. Trimming removed 4 bases from V and 7 bases from J, with 14 bases in between. This CDR3 is CASSRCGGPNEQFF. The DNA for the CDR3 is TGCGCCAGCAGTCGCTGTGGGGGGCCAAATGAGCAGTTCTTC.